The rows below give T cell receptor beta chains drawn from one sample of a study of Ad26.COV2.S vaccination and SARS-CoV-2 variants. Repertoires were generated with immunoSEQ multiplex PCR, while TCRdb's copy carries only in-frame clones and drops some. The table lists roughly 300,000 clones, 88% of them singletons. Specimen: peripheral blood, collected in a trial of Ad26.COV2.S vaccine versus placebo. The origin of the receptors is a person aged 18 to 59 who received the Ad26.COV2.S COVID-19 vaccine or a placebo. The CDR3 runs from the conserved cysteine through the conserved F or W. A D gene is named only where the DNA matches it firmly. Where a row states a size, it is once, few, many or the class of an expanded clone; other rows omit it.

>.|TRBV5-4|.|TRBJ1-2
TGTGCCAGCAGCTCGAATACTAGCCCTAACTATGGCTACACCTTC
CASSSNTSPNYGYTF
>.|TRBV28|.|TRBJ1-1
TGTGCCAGCAGTTTAACCTTCGACGGCACTGAAGCTTTCTTT
CASSLTFDGTEAFF
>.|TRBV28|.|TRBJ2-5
TGTGCCAGCAGTTGGGGGCGGGAGACCCAGTACTTC
CASSWGRETQYF
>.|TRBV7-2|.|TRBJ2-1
TGTGCCAGCAGTCAAGACTTGGTGTACAATGAGCAGTTCTTC
CASSQDLVYNEQFF
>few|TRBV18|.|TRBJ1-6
TGTGCCAGCTCACAAGAGCAGGTCGGTTCACCCCTCCACTTT
CASSQEQVGSPLHF
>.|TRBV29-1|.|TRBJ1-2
TGCAGCGTACCCGGGGGCCCTGGCTACACCTTC
CSVPGGPGYTF
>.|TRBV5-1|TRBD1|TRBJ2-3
TGCGCCAGCAGCACTCAGGGGGGCACAGATACGCAGTATTTT
CASSTQGGTDTQYF
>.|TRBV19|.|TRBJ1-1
TGTGCCAGTTTGGGACACATGAACACTGAAGCTTTCTTT
CASLGHMNTEAFF
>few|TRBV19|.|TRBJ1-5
TGTGCCAGTAGTATCCCAGGGGACCCGGGACAGCCCCAGCATTTT
CASSIPGDPGQPQHF
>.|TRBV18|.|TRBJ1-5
TGTGCCAGCTCACCGGGGGGGAGCAATCAGCCCCAGCATTTT
CASSPGGSNQPQHF
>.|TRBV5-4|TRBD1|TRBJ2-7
TGTGCCAGCAGCATACGACAGGGGATTTACGAGCAGTACTTC
CASSIRQGIYEQYF
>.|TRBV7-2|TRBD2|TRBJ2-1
TGTGCCAGCAGCCATTATAGCGGGAGGGCCCAGGGGAATGAGCAGTTCTTC
CASSHYSGRAQGNEQFF
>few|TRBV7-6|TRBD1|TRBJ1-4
TGTGCCAGCAGCATATGGACAGGGGTACCTCACCCGGCTAATGAAAAACTGTTTTTT
CASSIWTGVPHPANEKLFF
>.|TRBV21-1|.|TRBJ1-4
TGTGCCAGCAGCAAAGTGTTCAGGTTCGGAGAAACTAATGAAAAACTGTTTTTT
CASSKVFRFGETNEKLFF
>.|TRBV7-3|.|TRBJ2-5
TGTGCCAGCAGCTTAGGGGACCCTCCGGAGGCCCAGTACTTC
CASSLGDPPEAQYF